The T cell receptor beta chain described here comes from a study of blood T cell repertoires in COVID-19. Study details: Samples of COVID-19 (acute and convalescent) were obtained from the United States, Italy and Spain. In each case, the material was cDNA or gDNA derived from T cells, B-cell-depleted T cells, or PBMCs.

Original handling: Estimation of nucleated cell counts relied on the amplification of reference gene primers. TCRdb keeps only in-frame clones here, not all; method: immunoSEQ multiplex PCR. That table is the source of V, J and clone size, and D and trimming were worked out from the DNA. The profile shows some 180,000 clones, roughly 77% of them singletons. Seattle cases were enrolled at active infection and followed longitudinally. This clone was detected a few times. Other DNA sequences in the same sample also yield this CDR3. Losses at the gene ends were 3 bases for V and 2 bases for J; bases not matched to a gene: 4. Per germline, CDR1 SGHTA and CDR2 FQGNSA. The CDR3 is made up of 15 amino acids.

This TCR derives from a woman aged 35 to 49 with COVID-19, enrolled during active disease. The sequencing input was peripheral blood. V and J are TRBV7-2 and TRBJ1-2; the match to TRBD1 covers 9 bases. For the CDR3, the DNA is TGTGCCAGCAGCTTGCCCGGACAGGGGAACTATGGCTACACCTTC. Translating it yields CASSLPGQGNYGYTF.